The rows below give T cell receptor beta chains drawn from one sample of a study of identifying expanded T cells in peripheral blood. Data came from immunoSEQ multiplex PCR; TCRdb stores just in-frame clones and leaves some out. The sample shows about 84,000 clones, about 90% of them seen only once. Sequencing was carried out using blood. Receptor source: a person between 18 and 75 years old in good health. CDR3s include the opening cysteine and the closing phenylalanine or tryptophan. A D gene is named only where the DNA matches it firmly. Size is stated for part of the rows, as once, few or many counts, or as a class when the clone is expanded.

cdr3_nt	cdr3_aa	j_call	d_call	clone_size	v_call
TGTGCTAGTGGTTTCGGGACTACAATCAAAGAGACCCAGTACTTC	CASGFGTTIKETQYF	TRBJ2-5	TRBD2	.	TRBV12-5
TGTGCCAGCAGTGGGACCGGGACTAGCAATCGGTTCTACGAGCAGTACTTC	CASSGTGTSNRFYEQYF	TRBJ2-7	TRBD2	.	TRBV6-1
TGTGCCAGCAGCAGAGGCGGGGGTGTAGGAACTGAAGCTTTCTTT	CASSRGGGVGTEAFF	TRBJ1-1	.	.	TRBV13
TGTGCCAGCAGTTACTCGAATCGGCGAATCGATGGCTACACCTTC	CASSYSNRRIDGYTF	TRBJ1-2	.	.	TRBV6-7
TGCGCCAGCAGCCAAGAAGGAGCTCTGCGGGGTACTTGGTTTGATACGCAGTATTTT	CASSQEGALRGTWFDTQYF	TRBJ2-3	.	.	TRBV4-1
TGTGCCAGCAGCTTACGAGGAGACTCAAAGCAGTTCTTC	CASSLRGDSKQFF	TRBJ2-1	.	.	TRBV7-9
TGCGCCAGCAGCCAAGCCAAAGCGGCACCGGGGGCCGGGGAGCTGTTTTTT	CASSQAKAAPGAGELFF	TRBJ2-2	.	.	TRBV4-3
TGTGCCAGCAGCTTGATGGTCGGGGCCACTGAAGCTTTCTTT	CASSLMVGATEAFF	TRBJ1-1	.	.	TRBV5-6
TGTGCCAGCAGCTCCCGGGACGCCCGAAGCTCCTATAATTCACCCCTCCACTTT	CASSSRDARSSYNSPLHF	TRBJ1-6	.	few	TRBV7-6
TGTGCCAGCAGTGAAGGCGGGGTAGCTTATGAGAATTCACCCCTCCACTTT	CASSEGGVAYENSPLHF	TRBJ1-6	.	.	TRBV6-1
TGCGCCAGCAGCCCTTGGGCAGGGAGGGCCGAGCAGTTCTTC	CASSPWAGRAEQFF	TRBJ2-1	TRBD2	.	TRBV11-2